This passage covers 16 T cell receptor beta chains from one sample sequenced in a study of response to subunit inactivated influenza vaccine. TCRdb ran MiXCR on the RT-PCR reads and lists one entry per CDR3 protein. This table has 750,000 to 850,000 distinct CDR3 sequences, around a sixth appearing once. The specimen comprised PBMCs from blood, sampled 4 to 6 days after vaccination. These receptors all come from a man between 45 and 60 years old who received an inactivated influenza vaccine.

This clonotype appeared a few times. The chain recombines TRBV7-2 with TRBJ1-5; no reliable D call. The CDR3 covers 13 residues. The V end lost 4 bases, the J end lost 3 bases, and 7 bases lay between the germline ends. Looked up from germline, CDR1 is SGHTA and CDR2 is FQGNSA. The CDR3 loop is CASSSRLNQPQHF. CDR3 nucleotide sequence: TGTGCCAGCAGCTCCAGACTCAATCAGCCCCAGCATTTT.

This clonotype has more than one count but fewer than ten. The chain couples TRBV6-1 to TRBJ1-1; D is unresolved. The ends were cut back, 6 bases at V and 5 bases at J, with 16 bases in the middle. The CDR3 consists of 14 residues. CDR1 and CDR2 from the germline V gene are MNHNS and SASEGT. The CDR3 DNA reads as TGTGCCAGCAGCGTCATGAGGATCGCGACTGAAGCTTTCTTT. Residues: CASSVMRIATEAFF.

This chain uses TRBV18 with TRBJ2-3, with D possibly called TRBD1 or TRBD2 (5 bases each). CDR1 is KGHSH, CDR2 LQKENI, per germline. The CDR3 spans 15 residues. V gave up 4 bases and J gave up 1 base, with 12 bases separating them. Written as DNA, the CDR3 is TGTGCCAGCTCACGAGGGGCAGCCGGCACAGATACGCAGTATTTT. Its translation: CASSRGAAGTDTQYF.

This clonotype was recorded a few times. The chain is built from TRBV29-1 and TRBJ2-4, with 7 bases fitting TRBD2. The CDR3 spans 13 residues. Germline CDR1 is SQVTM and CDR2 is ANQGSEA. Unmatched junction bases numbered 2, after V lost 4 bases and J lost 2 bases. CDR3 sequence (DNA): TGCAGCGTTGGGGAGGGAACCAAAAACATTCAGTACTTC. Amino acid sequence: CSVGEGTKNIQYF.

This clonotype was seen a handful of times. The chain has TRBV29-1 and TRBJ2-5; D is unresolved. This CDR3 is 12 amino acids long. Germline assignment: CDR1 SQVTM and CDR2 ANQGSEA. V was pared by 4 bases and J by 2 bases, with 8 bases between. CDR3 residues: CSVAVGQETQYF. As DNA, the CDR3 is TGCAGCGTTGCAGTAGGACAAGAGACCCAGTACTTC.

This clonotype was observed a handful of times. The chain recombines TRBV5-1 with TRBJ2-2; TRBD2 agrees at 8 bases. Trimming removed 2 bases from V and 5 bases from J; junction bases left unmatched: 2. Per the germline V gene, CDR1 is SGHRS and CDR2 is YFSETQ. The CDR3 runs to 14 residues. The DNA for the CDR3 is TGCGCCAGCAGCTTTAGCGGGACTACCGGGGAGCTGTTTTTT. Translation: CASSFSGTTGELFF.

This clonotype has more than one count but fewer than ten. The rearrangement links TRBV6-2 or TRBV6-3 to TRBJ2-5; 9 bases are a match to TRBD2. With 6 bases clipped from V and 5 bases from J, the junction kept 13 bases outside the gene matches. Looked up from germline, CDR1 is MNHEY and CDR2 is SVGEGT. The CDR3 is made up of 16 amino acids. The CDR3 here is CASRPRSLAGPETQYF. CDR3 coding DNA: TGTGCCAGCAGGCCCCGGTCTCTAGCGGGGCCGGAGACCCAGTACTTC.

The chain carries TRBV12-3 or TRBV12-4 and TRBJ2-1, with 12 positions matching TRBD1. V trimming: 5 bases; J trimming: 9 bases; junction bases outside the gene matches: 11. The CDR3 covers 16 residues. CDR3 in amino acids: CASSQSLGQGAGEQFF. CDR3 sequence (DNA): TGTGCCAGCAGTCAGTCTTTGGGACAGGGGGCAGGTGAGCAGTTCTTC.

Only a few counts were recorded for this clonotype. The V gene is TRBV10-3, the J gene TRBJ2-1; D might be TRBD1 (5 bases). CDR3 length equals 15 residues. Germline V gene sequence: CDR1 ENHRY, CDR2 SYGVKD. V was pared by 2 bases and J by 6 bases, with 14 bases between. Written as DNA, the CDR3 is TGTGCCATCAGTGAGGGACACCTGAGTGTCAATGAGCAGTTCTTC. Its protein is CAISEGHLSVNEQFF.

This clonotype was counted only a few times. The chain links TRBV27 to TRBJ2-7; D not certain. V dropped 8 bases and J dropped 2 bases, with 10 bases sitting between them. This CDR3 spans 12 amino acids. Germline lookup yields CDR1 MNHEY and CDR2 SMNVEV (reference sequence). CDR3: CASARVPYEQYF. CDR3 bases: TGTGCCAGCGCCCGAGTCCCCTACGAGCAGTACTTC.

The rearrangement joins TRBV29-1 to TRBJ2-1; weak D call: TRBD2 (5 bases). V was cut by 7 bases and J by 6 bases, with 13 bases left in between. Per germline, CDR1 SQVTM and CDR2 ANQGSEA. CDR3 length equals 12 residues. The chain's CDR3 is CSASQTTNEQFF. The CDR3 DNA reads as TGCAGCGCCAGTCAGACTACCAATGAGCAGTTCTTC.

The chain uses TRBV5-6 and TRBJ2-5; D might be TRBD2 (6 bases). V was trimmed by 0 bases and J by 6 bases, leaving 18 bases between them. Germline values: CDR1 SGHDT, CDR2 YYEEEE. CDR3 size: 16 residues. DNA for the CDR3: TGTGCCAGCAGCTTGGGACGGGGGAAAGTTGGGAAGACCCAGTACTTC. This encodes CASSLGRGKVGKTQYF.

The J gene is TRBJ2-1, the V gene TRBV12-5, with 8 positions matching TRBD1. CDR1 and CDR2 (germline): LGHNT, FRNRAP. The CDR3 extends over 16 amino acids. Trimming cost V 1 base and J 9 bases; bases outside gene matches: 11. In DNA form, the CDR3 reads TGTGCTAGTGGTTTGGAAACAGGGGGACCGGTGACTGAGCAGTTCTTC. The encoded protein is CASGLETGGPVTEQFF. Full variable domain (remainder filled in from reference TRBV12-5 and TRBJ2-1): DARVTQTPRHKVTEMGQEVTMRCQPILGHNTVFWYRQTMMQGLELLAYFRNRAPLDDSGMPKDRFSAEMPDATLATLKIQPSEPRDSAVYFCASGLETGGPVTEQFFGPGTRLTVL.

This clonotype came up a few times. The chain is built from TRBV20-1 and TRBJ2-1; no clear D gene. This CDR3 comprises 13 residues. Germline values: CDR1 DFQATT, CDR2 SNEGSKA (reference sequence). V dropped 1 base and J dropped 4 bases, with 8 bases sitting between them. The CDR3 sequence is CSARGLDYNEQFF. As DNA, the CDR3 is TGCAGTGCTAGAGGGTTAGATTACAATGAGCAGTTCTTC.

CDR3 bases: TGTGCCAGCAGCTTAGCCCCAGGGGGGGGAGAGACCCAGTACTTC. Translating it yields CASSLAPGGGETQYF. The chain carries TRBV11-2 and TRBJ2-5; D possibly uses TRBD1 or TRBD2 (7 bases each). Looked up from germline, CDR1 is SGHAT and CDR2 is FQNNGV. CDR3 length equals 15 residues. V was clipped by 1 base and J by 4 bases, with 13 bases between them. Drawing the rest from reference TRBV11-2 and TRBJ2-5, the complete variable domain is EAGVAQSPRYKIIEKRQSVAFWCNPISGHATLYWYQQILGQGPKLLIQFQNNGVVDDSQLPKDRFSAERLKGVDSTLKIQPAKLEDSAVYLCASSLAPGGGETQYFGPGTRLLVL.

V and J are TRBV10-3 and TRBJ2-2, with D uncertain. CDR1 ENHRY and CDR2 SYGVKD come from the germline V gene. V dropped 1 base and J dropped 1 base, with 10 bases sitting between them. The CDR3 covers 16 residues. CDR3 bases: TGTGCCATCAGTGAGTTGTCCCCGGAGAACACCGGGGAGCTGTTTTTT. Protein sequence: CAISELSPENTGELFF.